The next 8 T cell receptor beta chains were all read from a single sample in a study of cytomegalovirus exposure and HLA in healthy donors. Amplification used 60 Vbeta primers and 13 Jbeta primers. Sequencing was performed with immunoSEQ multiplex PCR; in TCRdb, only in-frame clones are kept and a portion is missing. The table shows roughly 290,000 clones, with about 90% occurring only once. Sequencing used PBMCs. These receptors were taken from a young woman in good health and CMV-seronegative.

This chain's CDR3 is CASSLDRDYGYTF. CDR3 nucleotide sequence: TGTGCCAGCAGCTTAGACAGGGACTATGGCTACACCTTC. V gene TRBV6-5 combines with J gene TRBJ1-2; TRBD1 aligns across 7 bases. CDR1 is MNHEY and CDR2 is SVGAGI in the germline V gene. The length of the CDR3 is 13 residues. V lost 6 bases, J lost 3 bases, and 4 bases stayed unmatched.

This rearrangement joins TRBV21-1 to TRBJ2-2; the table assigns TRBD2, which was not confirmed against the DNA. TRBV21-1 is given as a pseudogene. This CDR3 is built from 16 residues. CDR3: CASSKRGLPGTGELFF. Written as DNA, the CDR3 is TGTGCCAGCAGCAAACGAGGACTTCCGGGGACCGGGGAGCTGTTTTTT.

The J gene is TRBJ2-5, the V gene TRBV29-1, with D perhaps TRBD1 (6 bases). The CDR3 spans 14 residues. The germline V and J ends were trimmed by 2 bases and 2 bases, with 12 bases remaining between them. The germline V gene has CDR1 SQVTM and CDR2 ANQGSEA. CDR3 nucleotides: TGCAGCGTTGAAAGAGAGAGGGGGCAAGAGACCCAGTACTTC. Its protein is CSVERERGQETQYF.

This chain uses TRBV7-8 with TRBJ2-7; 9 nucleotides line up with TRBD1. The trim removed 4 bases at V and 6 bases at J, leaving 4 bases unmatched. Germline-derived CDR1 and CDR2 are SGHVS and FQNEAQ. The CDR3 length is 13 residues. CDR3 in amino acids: CASSYTGGGEQYF. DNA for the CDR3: TGTGCCAGCAGCTACACAGGGGGCGGCGAGCAGTACTTC. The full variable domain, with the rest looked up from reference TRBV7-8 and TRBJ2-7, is GAGVSQSPRYKVAKRGQDVALRCDPISGHVSLFWYQQALGQGPEFLTYFQNEAQLDKSGLPSDRFFAERPEGSVSTLKIQRTQQEDSAVYLCASSYTGGGEQYFGPGTRLTVT.

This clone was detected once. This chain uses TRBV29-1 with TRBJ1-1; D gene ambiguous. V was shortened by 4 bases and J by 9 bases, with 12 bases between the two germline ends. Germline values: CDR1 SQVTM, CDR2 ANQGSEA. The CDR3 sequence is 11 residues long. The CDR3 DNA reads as TGCAGCGTTGTAGCGGGAGAGAAAGCTTTCTTT. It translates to CSVVAGEKAFF.

CDR3 sequence: CASSLWGGAPSETQYF. The CDR3 DNA reads as TGTGCCAGCAGCTTGTGGGGGGGGGCCCCGTCAGAGACCCAGTACTTC. V gene TRBV5-6 combines with J gene TRBJ2-5, with D possibly TRBD2 on 7 matching bases. V lost 1 base, J lost 4 bases, and 17 bases lay in between. The CDR3 extends over 16 amino acids. Germline CDR1 is SGHDT and CDR2 is YYEEEE.

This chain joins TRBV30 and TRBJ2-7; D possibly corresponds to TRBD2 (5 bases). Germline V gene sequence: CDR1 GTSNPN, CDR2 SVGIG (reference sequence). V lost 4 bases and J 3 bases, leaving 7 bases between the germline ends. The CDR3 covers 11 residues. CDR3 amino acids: CAWKADYEQYF. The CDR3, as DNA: TGTGCCTGGAAAGCGGACTACGAGCAGTACTTC.

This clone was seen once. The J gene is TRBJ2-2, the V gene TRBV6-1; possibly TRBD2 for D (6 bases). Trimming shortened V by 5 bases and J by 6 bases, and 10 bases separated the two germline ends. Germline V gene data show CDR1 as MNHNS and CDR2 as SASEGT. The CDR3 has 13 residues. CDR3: CASSSGGAGELFF. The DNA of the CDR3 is TGTGCCAGCAGTTCAGGAGGGGCCGGGGAGCTGTTTTTT.